In this sample, the clone carrying this T cell receptor (beta chain) turned up many times. Its antigen remains unidentified. The V segment lost 7 bases and the J segment 4 bases; nucleotides outside the gene matches: 12. The CDR3 sequence is 16 residues long. The sample originates from a study of CD8 T cells in ankylosing spondylitis. Study results and caveats: One TCR beta motif, made up of several highly homologous variants, appeared characteristic of ankylosing spondylitis blood.

In making TCR beta libraries, quantitative 5'-RACE with molecular barcodes was used. Each CDR3 protein is one row after TCRdb ran MiXCR on the 5' RACE reads. The sample has 500,000 to 550,000 distinct CDR3 sequences; about an eighth are singletons. The sequencing input was blood, either unsorted or a sorted T cell fraction (not recorded which). The receptor comes from a male donor with ankylosing spondylitis. The chain couples TRBV12-3 or TRBV12-4 to TRBJ2-5; TRBD2 aligns across 10 bases. CDR3 sequence: CASTDGTSAKRETQYF. The CDR3 nucleotides are TGTGCCAGCACCGACGGGACTAGCGCCAAGAGAGAGACCCAGTACTTC.